This passage covers 11 T cell receptor beta chains from one sample sequenced in a study of resident and recirculating memory T cells in vitiligo. Libraries were prepared by immunoSEQ multiplex PCR; TCRdb keeps only in-frame clonotypes and omits some of them. The sample yields 70,000 to 95,000 clones, about 92% seen once. Specimen: blood. Receptors were obtained from a male donor with vitiligo.

This chain connects TRBV7-9 to TRBJ2-7; 8 bases agree with TRBD2. Germline CDR1 reads SEHNR; CDR2 reads FQNEAQ (reference sequence). The CDR3 spans 14 residues. J lost 4 bases, V lost 2 bases, and 4 bases had no gene match. Here the CDR3 DNA reads TGTGCCAGCAGCTTAACGGGAGGGGGTTACGAGCAGTACTTC. Amino acids: CASSLTGGGYEQYF.

V gene TRBV28 combines with J gene TRBJ2-4, with 9 bases lining up with TRBD2. The length of the CDR3 is 18 residues. V trimming: 2 bases; J trimming: 0 bases; junction bases outside the gene matches: 8. Per germline, CDR1 MDHEN and CDR2 SYDVKM. The CDR3 DNA follows: TGTGCCAGCAGTTTAGCCGGGCTAGCGGGGATAGCCAAAAACATTCAGTACTTC. It translates to CASSLAGLAGIAKNIQYF. The full variable domain, rest sourced from reference TRBV28 and TRBJ2-4, is DVKVTQSSRYLVKRTGEKVFLECVQDMDHENMFWYRQDPGLGLRLIYFSYDVKMKEKGDIPEGYSVSREKKERFSLILESASTNQTSMYLCASSLAGLAGIAKNIQYFGAGTRLSVL.

V and J are TRBV9 and TRBJ1-1; D may be TRBD1 (5 bases). The CDR3 has 15 amino acids. Between the trimmed V and J ends, which lost 1 base and 1 base, there was a span of 11 bases. The V gene's germline CDR1 is SGDLS and CDR2 YYNGEE. The CDR3 is CASSVTWQGNTEAFF. CDR3 DNA sequence: TGTGCCAGCAGCGTAACTTGGCAGGGGAACACTGAAGCTTTCTTT.

This chain uses TRBV7-3 with TRBJ2-7; TRBD1 is a possible D gene (6 bases). This CDR3 has 12 amino acids. The germline gives CDR1 SGHTA, CDR2 FQGTGA. Between the trimmed V and J ends, which lost 3 bases and 5 bases, there was a span of 8 bases. CDR3 sequence: CASSFEGDEQYF. As DNA, the CDR3 is TGTGCCAGCAGCTTCGAGGGGGACGAGCAGTACTTC.

The chain employs TRBV9 and TRBJ2-1, with 10 bases aligning to TRBD2. Germline CDR1 SGDLS, CDR2 YYNGEE. The CDR3 runs to 14 residues. Trimming cost V 5 bases and J 10 bases; bases outside gene matches: 9. The CDR3 bases are TGTGCCAGCAGGTCTACCCTAGCGGGAGACGAGCAGTTCTTC. This sequence encodes CASRSTLAGDEQFF.

V gene TRBV28 combines with J gene TRBJ2-4, with D tentatively TRBD2 (5 bases). CDR3 length: 14 residues. The V gene lost 8 bases and the J gene lost 8 bases, with 19 bases spanning the gap. The germline gives CDR1 MDHEN, CDR2 SYDVKM. The CDR3 loop is CASQPTGAGDIQYF. The CDR3 DNA sequence: TGTGCCAGCCAACCGACGGGCGCCGGGGACATTCAGTACTTC.

This chain links TRBV29-1 with TRBJ1-2, with TRBD1 matching over 9 bases. Germline CDR1 and CDR2: SQVTM and ANQGSEA. The CDR3 has 12 residues. The J segment lost 5 bases and the V segment lost 4 bases, leaving 2 bases of the junction unmatched. The CDR3 loop reads CSVGDRAYGYTF. CDR3 sequence (DNA): TGCAGCGTTGGGGACAGGGCTTATGGCTACACCTTC.

The chain employs TRBV18 and TRBJ2-7; 7 nucleotides line up with TRBD2. Germline loops: CDR1 KGHSH, CDR2 LQKENI. This CDR3 is 15 amino acids long. V shed 1 base, J shed 7 bases, and the junction held 10 bases outside the gene matches. The CDR3 bases are TGTGCCAGCTCACCACTGGGACTAACCACGAGGGAGCAGTACTTC. It codes for CASSPLGLTTREQYF.

This chain joins TRBV7-8 and TRBJ2-7, with 8 bases lining up with TRBD1. The V segment lost 5 bases and the J segment 3 bases; nucleotides outside the gene matches: 6. The CDR3 extends over 14 amino acids. CDR1 SGHVS and CDR2 FQNEAQ come from the germline V gene. The CDR3 loop reads CASSRTGQNYEQYF. Here the CDR3 DNA reads TGTGCCAGCAGCCGGACAGGGCAGAACTACGAGCAGTACTTC.

V usage is TRBV9 and J usage is TRBJ2-2, with D hard to call. The CDR3 is made up of 16 amino acids. V lost 3 bases to trimming and J lost 1 base, with 13 bases between them. Germline CDR1 SGDLS, CDR2 YYNGEE. Written as DNA, the CDR3 is TGTGCCAGCAGCGAGACCGGTCAGGTGAACACCGGGGAGCTGTTTTTT. This sequence encodes CASSETGQVNTGELFF.

The chain has TRBV28 and TRBJ2-7; 8 positions match TRBD1. Germline assignment: CDR1 MDHEN and CDR2 SYDVKM. Trimming cost V 7 bases and J 3 bases; bases outside gene matches: 2. The CDR3 spans 12 residues. CDR3 in amino acids: CASKTGGYEQYF. The CDR3 DNA reads TGTGCCAGCAAAACAGGGGGCTACGAGCAGTACTTC.